A selection of T cell receptor beta chains follows, all from one sample in a study of T cell responses to AZD1222 COVID-19 vaccine. The table came from immunoSEQ multiplex PCR; TCRdb's copy has only in-frame clones and leaves some out. The repertoire holds about 90,000 clones, with around 90% as singletons. The sequencing used peripheral blood, collected on day 0 of MenACWY control vaccination. The receptors come from an adult in good health. Each CDR3 is given with its conserved first and last residue. The D gene is left open where the match is weak. A clone size is listed for some rows: how often the clone was seen (once, few, many), or a class if it is expanded.

cdr3_nt,cdr3_aa,j_call,v_call,clone_size,d_call
TGTGCCAGCAGCCCCCTAGGGACCAGGGACTCTGGGGATGAGCAGTTCTTC,CASSPLGTRDSGDEQFF,TRBJ2-1,TRBV9,NA,NA
TGTGCCAGCCAAGACGGGGGGCCTTACAATGAGCAGTTCTTC,CASQDGGPYNEQFF,TRBJ2-1,TRBV6-5,NA,NA
TGTGCCAGCAGCTTGCAGAATAGCAATCAGCCCCAGCATTTT,CASSLQNSNQPQHF,TRBJ1-5,TRBV5-8,NA,NA
TGTGCCAGCAGCCCGGGGGGACCGGGACAGGTTTATCAGCCCCAGCATTTT,CASSPGGPGQVYQPQHF,TRBJ1-5,TRBV5-5,NA,TRBD1
TGTGCCAGCACGAGGGGGGCAGGGGGGCTGAACACTGAAGCTTTCTTT,CASTRGAGGLNTEAFF,TRBJ1-1,TRBV28,few,TRBD1
TGCGCCAGCACCGTGGGGGGAGGCTATGGCTACACCTTC,CASTVGGGYGYTF,TRBJ1-2,TRBV5-1,NA,NA
TGTGCCAGCAGCCCTGGGACAGAAAATAGCAATCAGCCCCAGCATTTT,CASSPGTENSNQPQHF,TRBJ1-5,TRBV5-5,NA,TRBD1
TGTGCCAGCAGCTCCCTTAGATCGGAGGGGCGCCGGACTGAAGCTTTCTTT,CASSSLRSEGRRTEAFF,TRBJ1-1,TRBV11-2,NA,NA
TGTGCCAGCAGAGCACCGGGACAGACTAACTATGGCTACACCTTC,CASRAPGQTNYGYTF,TRBJ1-2,TRBV27,NA,TRBD1
TGTGCCAGTAGTCCGTTGGGTGTCAACTATGGCTACACCTTC,CASSPLGVNYGYTF,TRBJ1-2,TRBV19,NA,NA
TGTGCCAGCTCACCAGACAGGACAACTAATGAAAAACTGTTTTTT,CASSPDRTTNEKLFF,TRBJ1-4,TRBV18,once,NA
TGCGCCAGCAGCCAAGTTTCAGAGGCTGGAAACACCATATATTTT,CASSQVSEAGNTIYF,TRBJ1-3,TRBV4-1,NA,NA
TGTGCCAGCAGTCCTGCTGGTGGAAACACCATATATTTT,CASSPAGGNTIYF,TRBJ1-3,TRBV12-3/TRBV12-4,NA,NA
TGTGCCAGCAGCTTGAGTATGTATGGCTACACCTTC,CASSLSMYGYTF,TRBJ1-2,TRBV7-2,NA,NA
TGTGCCAGCAGCCAAGATGGACGCTCTGGAAACACCATATATTTT,CASSQDGRSGNTIYF,TRBJ1-3,TRBV14,NA,NA
TGTGCCAGCAGCTTAGAGGGGAGAGTAGGAACAGATACGCAGTATTTT,CASSLEGRVGTDTQYF,TRBJ2-3,TRBV11-2,NA,NA
TGTGCCAGCAGTCCACAGGGGGCGCCGGAAAAACTGTTTTTT,CASSPQGAPEKLFF,TRBJ1-4,TRBV5-6,NA,TRBD1
TGTGCCAGCAGCCCGACCGCCGGGTACGAGCAGTACTTC,CASSPTAGYEQYF,TRBJ2-7,TRBV7-3,NA,NA
TGTGCCATCAGTGTCGCGACTAGCTACAATGAGCAGTTCTTC,CAISVATSYNEQFF,TRBJ2-1,TRBV10-3,NA,NA
TGTGCCAGCAGCGCCGGGACGTCCATTGGGAATTCACCCCTCCACTTT,CASSAGTSIGNSPLHF,TRBJ1-6,TRBV9,NA,NA
TGTGCCAGCAGTAGTCCAGGGAGGATTGAAGCTTTCTTT,CASSSPGRIEAFF,TRBJ1-1,TRBV16,NA,NA
TGTGCCAGCAGCCCTGGACAGGGAATGAACACTGAAGCTTTCTTT,CASSPGQGMNTEAFF,TRBJ1-1,TRBV9,once,TRBD1
TGTGCCAGCAGCCACCAGACAGGGTTCAGGGAAAAACTGTTTTTT,CASSHQTGFREKLFF,TRBJ1-4,TRBV7-9,once,TRBD1
TGTGCCTGGAACCGAGGGAGCTCCTACGAGCAGTACTTC,CAWNRGSSYEQYF,TRBJ2-7,TRBV30,once,NA
TGTGCCTGGAGTAGCGGAAATCAGCCCCAGCATTTT,CAWSSGNQPQHF,TRBJ1-5,TRBV30,NA,NA
TGTGCCAGTAGTATAGACAGGCCGAACACCGGGGAGCTGTTTTTT,CASSIDRPNTGELFF,TRBJ2-2,TRBV19,NA,NA
TGTGCCAGCAGTACTGGACGGATGGGTGAAAAACTGTTTTTT,CASSTGRMGEKLFF,TRBJ1-4,TRBV6-5,NA,NA
TGTGCCAGTAGTATAGCAGGGGAGAGCTACTATGGCTACACCTTC,CASSIAGESYYGYTF,TRBJ1-2,TRBV19,NA,NA
TGTGCCAGCAGTGAAGGGGAACGTCTACAGGAGCAGTACTTC,CASSEGERLQEQYF,TRBJ2-7,TRBV2,NA,NA
TGTGCCAGCAGCACCCGGGACAGGGTCTCCTACGAGCAGTACTTC,CASSTRDRVSYEQYF,TRBJ2-7,TRBV13,NA,TRBD1
TGTGCCAGCAGCGGCGGGGTAGCCAAAAACATTCAGTACTTC,CASSGGVAKNIQYF,TRBJ2-4,TRBV9,NA,NA
TGTGCCAGTCACCCCCCGGACAATGAAAAACTGTTTTTT,CASHPPDNEKLFF,TRBJ1-4,TRBV6-6,few,NA
TGTGCCTGGTCCTCAGGGACAGGGGACACTGAAGCTTTCTTT,CAWSSGTGDTEAFF,TRBJ1-1,TRBV30,NA,TRBD1
TGTGCCTGGAGGGAGGGGCGGAACACTGAAGCTTTCTTT,CAWREGRNTEAFF,TRBJ1-1,TRBV30,NA,NA
TGTGCCAGCAGTTCAGACAGTTATAGCAATCAGCCCCAGCATTTT,CASSSDSYSNQPQHF,TRBJ1-5,TRBV28,NA,NA
TGTGCCAGCAGCTCCCGGGGGACCGTTCACTACGAGCAGTACTTC,CASSSRGTVHYEQYF,TRBJ2-7,TRBV7-2,NA,NA
TGCGCCAGCAGCCAAGGGGGCGGGAACACTGAAGCTTTCTTT,CASSQGGGNTEAFF,TRBJ1-1,TRBV4-1,NA,NA
TGTGCCAGCAGCCAGGGGGACAGGCTCTATGGCTACACCTTC,CASSQGDRLYGYTF,TRBJ1-2,TRBV4-2,NA,TRBD1
TGTGCCAGCAGCTTACCGGGACAGGTTGTCTATGGCTACACCTTC,CASSLPGQVVYGYTF,TRBJ1-2,TRBV28,NA,TRBD1
TGCGCCAGCAGCCAAGGCCCAGGACAGGGGAACAATGAGCAGTTCTTC,CASSQGPGQGNNEQFF,TRBJ2-1,TRBV4-3,NA,TRBD1
TGCGCCAGCAGCCAACAGGGTCGGAATTCACCCCTCCACTTT,CASSQQGRNSPLHF,TRBJ1-6,TRBV4-3,NA,NA
TGTGCCAGCAGCGCGGGACAGCTCTCTGGAAACACCATATATTTT,CASSAGQLSGNTIYF,TRBJ1-3,TRBV5-5,NA,TRBD1
TGTGCCAGCAGCCGACGGACTAGCGGGGGGGCAGATACGCAGTATTTT,CASSRRTSGGADTQYF,TRBJ2-3,TRBV7-9,once,TRBD2
TGCGCCAGCTGGGGGGGAGGGGACAATCAGCCCCAGCATTTT,CASWGGGDNQPQHF,TRBJ1-5,TRBV10-2,NA,NA
TGTGCCTGTGAGAGGAACACTGAAGCTTTCTTT,CACERNTEAFF,TRBJ1-1,TRBV30,NA,NA
TGTGCCAGCAGCCCCAGGTGGGGGCGACAGACCAATCAGCCCCAGCATTTT,CASSPRWGRQTNQPQHF,TRBJ1-5,TRBV14,once,NA
TGTGCCAGCAGCTTAGTGGGAGATACGCAGTATTTT,CASSLVGDTQYF,TRBJ2-3,TRBV7-9,NA,NA
TGTGCCAGTAGTCCCGTGGGGAACACTGAAGCTTTCTTT,CASSPVGNTEAFF,TRBJ1-1,TRBV19,once,NA
TGTGCCAGCAGCGTAGAAACGGTAGCCTACAATGAGCAGTTCTTC,CASSVETVAYNEQFF,TRBJ2-1,TRBV9,few,NA
TGTGCCAGCAGCTCTCGGGTTCGGGGGTTGAGCACAGATACGCAGTATTTT,CASSSRVRGLSTDTQYF,TRBJ2-3,TRBV7-2,NA,NA
TGTGCCAGCAGCCAAGGGCCCCGACAGCGGGGCTACACCTTC,CASSQGPRQRGYTF,TRBJ1-2,TRBV3-1/TRBV3-2,NA,NA
TGTGCCAGCAGTCCGACAATAACGACCTACGAGCAGTACTTC,CASSPTITTYEQYF,TRBJ2-7,TRBV2,NA,NA
TGTGCCAGCAGCTTTTCTTTCCAGGGGAATTCACCCCTCCACTTT,CASSFSFQGNSPLHF,TRBJ1-6,TRBV7-2,NA,NA
TGTGCCAGCAGCTTAGACCTTCAACGAGATGAAAAACTGTTTTTT,CASSLDLQRDEKLFF,TRBJ1-4,TRBV7-9,NA,NA